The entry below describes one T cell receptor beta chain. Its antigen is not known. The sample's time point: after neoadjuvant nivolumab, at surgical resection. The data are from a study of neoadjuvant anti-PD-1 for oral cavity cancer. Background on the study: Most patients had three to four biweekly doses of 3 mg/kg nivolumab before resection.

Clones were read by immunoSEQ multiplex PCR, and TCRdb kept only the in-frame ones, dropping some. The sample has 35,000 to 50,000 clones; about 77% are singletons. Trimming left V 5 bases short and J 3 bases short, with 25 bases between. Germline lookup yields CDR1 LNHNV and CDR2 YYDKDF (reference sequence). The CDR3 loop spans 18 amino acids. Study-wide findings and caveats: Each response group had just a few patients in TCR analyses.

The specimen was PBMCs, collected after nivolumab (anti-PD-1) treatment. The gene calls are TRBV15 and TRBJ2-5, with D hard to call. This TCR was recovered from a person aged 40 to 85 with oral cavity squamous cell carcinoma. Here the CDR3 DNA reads TGTGCCACCAGCCAGACCCCCCTTAACGGGCCTCCTGAAGAGACCCAGTACTTC. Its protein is CATSQTPLNGPPEETQYF.